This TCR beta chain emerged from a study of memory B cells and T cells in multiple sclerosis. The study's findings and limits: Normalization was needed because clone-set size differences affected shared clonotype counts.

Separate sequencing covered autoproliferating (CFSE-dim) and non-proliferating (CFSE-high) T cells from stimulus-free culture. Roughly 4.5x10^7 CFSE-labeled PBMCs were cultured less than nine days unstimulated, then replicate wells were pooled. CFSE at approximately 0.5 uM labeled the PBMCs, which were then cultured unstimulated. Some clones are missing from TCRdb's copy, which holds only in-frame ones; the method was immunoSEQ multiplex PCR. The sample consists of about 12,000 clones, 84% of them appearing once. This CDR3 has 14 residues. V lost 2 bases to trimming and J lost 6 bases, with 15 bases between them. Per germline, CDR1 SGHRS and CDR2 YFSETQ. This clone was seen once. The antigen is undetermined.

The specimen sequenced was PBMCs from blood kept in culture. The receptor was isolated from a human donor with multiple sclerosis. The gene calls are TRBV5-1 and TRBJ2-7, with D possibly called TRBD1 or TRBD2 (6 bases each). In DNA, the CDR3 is TGCGCCAGCAGCTTAGGGGGGAATCACTTCGAGCAGTACTTC. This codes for CASSLGGNHFEQYF.